This TCR beta chain was captured by sequencing in a study of blood T cells in healthy people across ages (dated by TCRdb to 2013 to 2016). Study-wide context: In model experiments, template switching captured roughly one uniquely barcoded TCR beta cDNA molecule for every two T cells. To track age-related changes in TCR beta repertoire diversity, the study relied on deep sequencing normalized with unique cDNA molecular identifiers. Four age groups were formed from the donors: young (average approximately 15 years), middle-aged (approximately 40), aged (62) and long-lived (more than 75). Two additional independent replicas of 1 million unique cDNA reads from the same blood draw were analyzed for two donors (one aged 18 to 30 and one aged 80 or older).

The CDR1 and CDR2 encoded by the germline V gene are KGHSH and LQKENI. Here V drops 3 bases and J drops 6 bases, and the junction holds 11 bases not matched to any gene. Including the terminal cysteine and phenylalanine, the CDR3 comprises 16 residues. CDR3 DNA only is kept here, 48 bases in frame from base 1. As for this clonotype: Its antigen is unknown. Base qualities are not provided; no much larger clone lies one nucleotide away.

The library was built by means of 5' RACE. Sequencing took place on an Illumina HiSeq 2500. A second about 7 to 11 cycle PCR used a sample-barcoded 5' primer and a J-beta primer mix. A template-switch 5' adaptor carrying 12 random nucleotides introduced a unique molecular identifier onto each TCR beta cDNA molecule. Each sample yielded at least 2.5 million CDR3-containing paired-end reads. The Mint cDNA synthesis kit, primed by a TRBC-specific oligonucleotide, was used to synthesize first-strand cDNA from all RNA. Following uracil-DNA glycosylase treatment, a first 18-cycle PCR with universal primers M1SS and BC2_uni_R was performed on all cDNA. The study's processing was this. Normalization of each sample was performed by random selection of 1 million high-quality reads, each carrying a distinct molecular identifier. Reads sharing molecular identifiers were discarded rather than binned into consensus sequences. MiTCR, run with a Q25 quality threshold and the strictest error-elimination algorithm, handled CDR3 identification, clonotype clustering and error correction. A nonparametric unseen species model with Euler transformation was used to estimate lower-bound total TCR beta diversity. In-frame beta chains were kept once TCRdb had trimmed the public reads at Q25 with fastp and called clones with MiXCR. Every entry covers one CDR3 protein and lists the most common genes and DNA from its rows. What appears here as the V and J calls and clone size reflects TCRdb's work, not the paper's. This sample lists fewer than 650,000 distinct CDR3 sequences; about 27% were detected once. The top ten clonotypes cover approximately 3.6% of the sample.

The approximately 39 donors, aged about 6 to 100 years, were systemically healthy Caucasian individuals from Russia. Each donor gave about 9.7 milliliters of peripheral blood, drawn into EDTA-treated Vacutainer tubes. Ficoll-Paque density-gradient centrifugation was used to isolate PBMCs, with at least 6.5 million per sample. Trizol reagent was used to extract total RNA from PBMCs, with at least 6 micrograms per sample. For every donor, an aliquot of PBMCs went through flow cytometry to measure the percentages of naive CD45RAhigh/CD27high T cells. Points the paper makes about the study in general: Compared with the aged group, more naive CD4+ T cells, fewer expanded clones and increased TCR diversity were shown by the long-lived group, suggesting age selection. Estimates of total diversity from one million sequenced T cells were regarded as lower bounds and underestimates. As age increased, observed TCR beta diversity per million T cells dropped in a roughly linear way, and a significant reduction was already evident by age roughly 40. Bulk unsorted PBMC profiling prevented conclusive comparison of naive and antigen-experienced compartments. A strong correlation was found between observed TCR beta diversity and the percentage of naive T cells measured by flow cytometry. The CMV infection status of donors was not known, potentially confounding age-related changes in expanded clonotypes.

These data also featured in a second study, about T cells of mothers and their children. From that second study: Nine systemically healthy Caucasian individuals served as donors, namely three mothers together with their six children. cDNA synthesis used all of the extracted RNA, with 1.5 ug of RNA in each 15 ul reaction. Sample barcodes and 2-4 random nucleotides were added via the M1S primer in the second PCR. Over 8 million TCR beta CDR3 reads were obtained for each mother, and approximately 3 million reads were obtained for each child. TCR recombination output is similarly shaped by thymic selection in related and unrelated pairs, with a minor effect exerted by inherited differences. Normalized repertoire overlap in related mother-child pairs was always slightly higher than in unrelated mother-child pairs, but the difference was never significant. No persistent microchimeric T cell clones were detected, at a sensitivity of around 97 clones per million clonotypes. The study used deep NGS to compare TCR beta repertoires of mothers and children, seeking features distinguishing related mother-child pairs from unrelated individuals. The mean age was around 40 +/- 4 years for the mothers and 11 +/- 4 years for the children. Libraries were sequenced on Illumina HiSeq 2000 with 100+100 nt paired-end reads after adapter ligation with NEBNext reagents. To prevent cross-contamination, the mother and child libraries were prepared a month apart and were sequenced in separate runs. Between roughly 450,000 and 2,200,000 distinct TCR beta clonotypes were identified per donor. Naive TCR beta clonotypes were estimated from low-frequency clonotypes matched to each donor's FACS-determined naive share, without sorting.

Rearrangement joined TRBV18 to TRBJ1-2, with 9 middle bases fitting TRBD1. This clonotype originated in a boy aged 2 to 10 in good health. The sample was blood. The nucleotide sequence reads TGTGCCAGCTCACCCGTCCCGGGACAGGGTTGGCATGGCTACACCTTC. Translated, it gives CASSPVPGQGWHGYTF.